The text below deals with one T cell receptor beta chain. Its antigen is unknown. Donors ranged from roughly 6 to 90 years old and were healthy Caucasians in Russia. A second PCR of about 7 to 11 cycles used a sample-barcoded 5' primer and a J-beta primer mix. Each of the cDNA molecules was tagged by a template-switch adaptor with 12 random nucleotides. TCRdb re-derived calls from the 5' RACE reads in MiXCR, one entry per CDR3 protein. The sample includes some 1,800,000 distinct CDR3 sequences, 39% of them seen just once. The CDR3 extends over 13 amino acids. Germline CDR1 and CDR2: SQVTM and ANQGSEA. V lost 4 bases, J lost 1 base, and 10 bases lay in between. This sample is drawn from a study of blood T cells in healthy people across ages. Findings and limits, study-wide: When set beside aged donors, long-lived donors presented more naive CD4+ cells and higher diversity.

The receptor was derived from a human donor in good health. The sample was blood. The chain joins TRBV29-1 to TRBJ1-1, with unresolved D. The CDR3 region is CSVAKVGNTEAFF. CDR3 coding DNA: TGCAGCGTTGCTAAAGTCGGGAACACTGAAGCTTTCTTT.